This T cell receptor beta chain is from a study of blood T cell repertoires in COVID-19 (dated by TCRdb to 2020 to 2021). A note on the overall study: Samples covering the acute and convalescent phases of COVID-19 were provided by collaborators in the United States, Italy and Spain. The prospective study material was composed of cDNA or gDNA derived from T cells, B-cell-depleted T cells, or PBMCs. Subjects who had been exposed to COVID-19, were actively infected with it, or had recovered from it provided the deeply sampled blood TCRbeta repertoires that made up the dataset. The repertoires were released in a freely available public database meant as a resource for research on the immune response to SARS-CoV-2. Samples were obtained from the ongoing ImmuneRACE study (first 160 participants) and from 950 to 1,500 subjects provided by 6 global collaborators. The sample metadata nearly always contained a de-identified subject ID, COVID-19 status, age in years and sex. Where available, HLA class I and class II types were taken from metadata supplied by the sample provider and were not determined by assay-based typing. General findings and caveats noted by the study authors: The quantity of clinical and demographic metadata differed by source and by participant and was supplied without curation.

At one collaborating source in Seattle, patients were enrolled during active infection and were followed longitudinally through the course of disease. Each collaborating institution followed its own protocols to collect whole blood in K2EDTA tubes. For TCRbeta analysis, collaborators shipped samples in one of three forms: frozen whole blood, isolated PBMCs, or DNA extracted from either of those sample types. The germline V gene (reference sequence) gives CDR1 as SEHNR and CDR2 as FQNEAQ. V is pruned by 6 bases and J by 3 bases, leaving 2 bases of the junction without a gene match. Measured from the cysteine to the phenylalanine, the CDR3 is 12 residues long. The read is trimmed to its CDR3 DNA, 36 bases read in frame from base 1. This clone occurred once. The antigen it recognizes is unknown. Base qualities were left out, and no much larger clone turns up one base away. TCRbeta CDR3 regions were amplified from genomic DNA by means of the immunoSEQ Assay, a bias-controlled multiplex PCR. Turning to the authors' computational methods: Within the assay, amplification of reference gene primers was used to estimate how many nucleated cells each sample contained. Sequence reads were collapsed and filtered to measure the absolute abundance of every unique TCRbeta CDR3 rearrangement. For each sample, productive Simpson clonality was calculated by taking the square root of Simpson's diversity index across productive rearrangements. TCRdb holds this immuneACCESS table with in-frame rearrangements only. Some clones are missing; in checked studies, unresolved V genes explain under half, and the rest has no known cause. V and J calls and clone size come straight from that table; D and trimming were deduced from the DNA. This sample holds 250,000 to 400,000 clones; about 90% were observed only once. The ten largest clones add up to 2.5% to 3.5% of the sample.

The rearrangement combines TRBV7-9 with TRBJ2-7; TRBD1 lines up with 7 middle nucleotides. The sequence was obtained from a woman between 25 and 40 years old with COVID-19, enrolled during active disease. The specimen sequenced was peripheral blood. The nucleotides are TGTGCCAGCAGTCGACAGGGCTACGAGCAGTACTTC. This encodes CASSRQGYEQYF.